The 14 T cell receptor beta chains below were found in one sample sequenced in a study of CD8 T cells in ankylosing spondylitis. One entry per CDR3 protein results from TCRdb running MiXCR on the 5' RACE reads. The sample carries approximately 250,000 distinct CDR3 sequences, roughly a quarter recorded once. The sequencing input was blood, either unsorted or a sorted T cell fraction (not recorded which). The receptors stem from a male donor with ankylosing spondylitis or in good health (not recorded which).

V and J are TRBV4-1 and TRBJ1-5; D call uncertain. Per the germline V gene, CDR1 is MGHRA and CDR2 is YSYEKL. The V gene lost 4 bases and the J gene lost 10 bases, with 17 bases spanning the gap. The CDR3 sequence is 14 residues long. The CDR3 nucleotides read TGCGCCAGCAGCCCTTTATTACCGTCGGGCCCCCAGCATTTT. It encodes CASSPLLPSGPQHF.

This clonotype was detected only once. This chain links TRBV28 with TRBJ1-2; no reliable D call. The germline V gene has CDR1 MDHEN and CDR2 SYDVKM. This CDR3 has 16 amino acids. V lost 7 bases and J 5 bases, leaving 23 bases between the germline ends. The chain's CDR3 is CASNTIRTQARYGYTF. The DNA of the CDR3 is TGTGCCAGCAACACGATAAGGACCCAGGCCCGTTATGGCTACACCTTC.

The sample holds many counts of this clonotype. The chain is built from TRBV7-8 and TRBJ2-2; maybe TRBD1 (6 bases). This CDR3 is built from 14 residues. Trimming stripped 8 bases from V and 4 bases from J, with 14 bases between. The V gene's germline CDR1 is SGHVS and CDR2 FQNEAQ. The CDR3 DNA reads as TGTGCCAGCTCCAGGGGCGTAGGCACCGGGGAGCTGTTTTTT. Amino acid sequence: CASSRGVGTGELFF. Based on the CDR3 plus reference TRBV7-8 and TRBJ2-2, the full variable domain is GAGVSQSPRYKVAKRGQDVALRCDPISGHVSLFWYQQALGQGPEFLTYFQNEAQLDKSGLPSDRFFAERPEGSVSTLKIQRTQQEDSAVYLCASSRGVGTGELFFGEGSRLTVL.

This clonotype showed up many times. The chain couples TRBV20-1 to TRBJ2-2, with TRBD1 matching over 10 bases. The CDR3 runs to 16 residues. Germline CDR1 is DFQATT and CDR2 is SNEGSKA (reference sequence). The V and J ends lost 3 bases and 3 bases, in that order; junction bases with no gene match: 7. CDR3 nucleotide sequence: TGCAGTGCTAGCAAGACAGGGGGCGCGGACACCGGGGAGCTGTTTTTT. This encodes CSASKTGGADTGELFF.

In this sample, this clonotype turned up a few times. The chain carries TRBV15 and TRBJ2-7; no clear D. CDR1 and CDR2 (germline): LNHNV, YYDKDF (reference sequence). This CDR3 region has 13 residues. Trimming left V 0 bases short and J 2 bases short, with 5 bases between. The CDR3 spells CATSRDTTYEQYF. The CDR3 bases are TGTGCCACCAGCAGAGATACAACCTACGAGCAGTACTTC.

This clonotype was seen at least ten times. The gene calls are TRBV20-1 and TRBJ1-2; tentatively, D is TRBD1 (5 bases). The CDR3 runs 13 residues. V lost 6 bases and J lost 4, with 15 bases in between. The V gene's germline CDR1 is DFQATT and CDR2 SNEGSKA (reference sequence). The CDR3 protein is CSARAGGIYGYTF. The CDR3, as DNA: TGCAGTGCCAGGGCGGGGGGAATCTATGGCTACACCTTC.

The chain combines TRBV12-3 or TRBV12-4 with TRBJ2-3; 7 nucleotides align to TRBD1. The CDR3 totals 15 residues. After removal of 5 bases from V and 0 bases from J, the junction contained 5 bases not matched to a gene. The CDR3 protein is CASSERGRSTDTQYF. The CDR3 DNA is TGTGCCAGCAGTGAGAGGGGGCGCAGCACAGATACGCAGTATTTT.

This clonotype was counted between two and nine times. The chain recombines TRBV11-2 with TRBJ2-3; 7 nucleotides align to TRBD1. Germline CDR1 is SGHAT and CDR2 is FQNNGV. The CDR3 loop spans 16 amino acids. Germline trimming cut 4 bases from V and 1 base from J; bases unmatched to any gene: 8. The CDR3 loop reads CASSSEFQGGTDTQYF. The CDR3, as DNA: TGTGCCAGCAGCTCGGAATTCCAGGGGGGCACAGATACGCAGTATTTT.

This chain uses TRBV6-5 with TRBJ2-5, with D perhaps TRBD1 (6 bases). Trimming took off 4 bases at V and 5 bases at J, with 14 bases between the two ends. The germline V gene has CDR1 MNHEY and CDR2 SVGAGI. The CDR3 is made up of 14 amino acids. The CDR3 DNA reads TGTGCCAGCAGTTCGCTCGGACAGATGGAGACCCAGTACTTC. Its protein is CASSSLGQMETQYF.

The table lists this clonotype with many counts. V is TRBV12-3 or TRBV12-4 and J is TRBJ1-6, with D uncertain. Trimming cost V 2 bases and J 11 bases, with 7 bases left between them. The CDR3 has 12 residues. The CDR3 bases are TGTGCCAGCAGTTTACCCGGAACACCCCTCCACTTT. This sequence encodes CASSLPGTPLHF.

The CDR3 sequence is CASSQDWRSNTEAFF. The CDR3 DNA sequence: TGTGCCAGCAGCCAAGATTGGCGGTCGAACACTGAAGCTTTCTTT. The rearrangement joins TRBV3-1 to TRBJ1-1; no firm D call. V was shortened by 0 bases and J by 1 base, with 9 bases between the two germline ends. The CDR3 runs to 15 residues. Germline V gives CDR1 LGHDT, CDR2 YNNKEL (reference sequence).

The chain is built from TRBV11-2 and TRBJ2-5; tentatively, D is TRBD1 or TRBD2 (6 bases each). Trimming left V 5 bases short and J 9 bases short, with 16 bases between. Germline-derived CDR1 and CDR2 are SGHAT and FQNNGV. The CDR3 has 13 amino acids. CDR3 residues: CASSAGTRGPQYF. DNA of the CDR3: TGTGCCAGCAGCGCAGGGACACGGGGGCCCCAGTACTTC.

The chain couples TRBV29-1 to TRBJ2-3; 9 positions agree with TRBD1. The CDR3 is 17 amino acids. CDR1 SQVTM and CDR2 ANQGSEA come from the germline V gene. The trim removed 7 bases at V and 0 bases at J, leaving 14 bases unmatched. The CDR3 loop reads CSGTGGPTSPSTDTQYF. In nucleotides, the CDR3 is TGCAGCGGTACAGGGGGCCCTACGTCCCCTAGCACAGATACGCAGTATTTT.

The sample holds many counts of this clonotype. V gene TRBV20-1 combines with J gene TRBJ2-7, with a weak D call TRBD2 (6 bases). The CDR3 consists of 12 residues. The V end lost 4 bases, the J end lost 0 bases, and 7 bases lay between the germline ends. Germline CDR1 and CDR2: DFQATT and SNEGSKA (reference sequence). CDR3 sequence reads: CSAKDYSYEQYF. The CDR3 DNA reads TGCAGTGCTAAGGACTACTCCTACGAGCAGTACTTC.